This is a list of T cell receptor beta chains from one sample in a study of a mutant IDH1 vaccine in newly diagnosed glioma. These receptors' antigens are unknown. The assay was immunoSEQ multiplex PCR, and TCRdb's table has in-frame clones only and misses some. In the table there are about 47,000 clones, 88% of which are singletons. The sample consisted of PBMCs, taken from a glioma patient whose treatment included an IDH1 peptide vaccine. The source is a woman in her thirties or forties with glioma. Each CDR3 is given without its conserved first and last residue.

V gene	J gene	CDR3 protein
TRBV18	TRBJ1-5	ASSPPGASGNQPQH
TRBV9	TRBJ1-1	ASSVGALRDTEAF
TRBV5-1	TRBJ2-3	ASSLVGPDTQY
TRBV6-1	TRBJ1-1	ASSEGSVPNTEAF
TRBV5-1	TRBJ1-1	ASKTGGGWTTEAF
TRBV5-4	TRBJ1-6	ASSGYNSPLH
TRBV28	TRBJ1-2	ASSLRQGLNGYT
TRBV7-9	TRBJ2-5	ASSFSSAGLYKETQY
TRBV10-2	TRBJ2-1	ASRQGSSYNEQF
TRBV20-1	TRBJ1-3	SARGRNTIY
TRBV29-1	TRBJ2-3	SVAPDRGNTQY
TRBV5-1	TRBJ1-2	ASSLAGTGYYGYT
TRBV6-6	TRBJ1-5	ASSHDNQPQH
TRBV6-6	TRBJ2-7	ASSSPGTYEQY
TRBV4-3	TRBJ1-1	ASSFRGRGTEAF
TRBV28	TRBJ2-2	ASAPGGSRNTGELF
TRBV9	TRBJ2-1	ASSPGRAGLPYNEQF
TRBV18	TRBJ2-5	ASSRTSGRGETQY
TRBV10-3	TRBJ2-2	AISEDPGIAGELF
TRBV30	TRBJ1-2	AWSVPGLRGTRGGKYGYT
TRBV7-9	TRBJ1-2	ASSHTKGHPANYGYT
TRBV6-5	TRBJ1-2	ASSHHPLDSYGYT
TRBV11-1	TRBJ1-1	ANQAGPHTEAF
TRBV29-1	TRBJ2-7	SVIPGDSYEQY
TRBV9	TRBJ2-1	ASSASPRTSNEQF
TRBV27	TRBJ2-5	ASRSYSGGEETQY
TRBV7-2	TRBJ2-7	ASSFQGNLYEQY
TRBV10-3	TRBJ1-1	AAGQGVIAEAF
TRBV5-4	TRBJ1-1	ASSLREGAEAF
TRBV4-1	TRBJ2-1	ASSQLGTSGSPEQF
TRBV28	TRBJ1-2	ASSPGANYGYT
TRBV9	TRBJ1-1	ASSVHLPGGPGIQAF
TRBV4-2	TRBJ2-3	ASSHPGLAGNTDTQY
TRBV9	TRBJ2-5	ASSGSGQGPLETQY
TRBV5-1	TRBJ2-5	ASSLGDFQETQY
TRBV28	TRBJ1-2	ASSSGQSNYGYT
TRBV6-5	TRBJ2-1	ASSSFGTGLNEQF
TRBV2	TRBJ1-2	ASSELGQSVSYGYT
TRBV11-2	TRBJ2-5	ATRMMTGGAETQY
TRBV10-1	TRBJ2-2	ATPVPKGYVDRSLGELF
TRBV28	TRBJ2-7	ASSSRQGTEQY
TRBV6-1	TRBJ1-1	ASSERQWKREAF
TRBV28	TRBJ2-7	ASSSDLFYEQY
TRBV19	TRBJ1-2	ASSSLRRISPLDYGYT